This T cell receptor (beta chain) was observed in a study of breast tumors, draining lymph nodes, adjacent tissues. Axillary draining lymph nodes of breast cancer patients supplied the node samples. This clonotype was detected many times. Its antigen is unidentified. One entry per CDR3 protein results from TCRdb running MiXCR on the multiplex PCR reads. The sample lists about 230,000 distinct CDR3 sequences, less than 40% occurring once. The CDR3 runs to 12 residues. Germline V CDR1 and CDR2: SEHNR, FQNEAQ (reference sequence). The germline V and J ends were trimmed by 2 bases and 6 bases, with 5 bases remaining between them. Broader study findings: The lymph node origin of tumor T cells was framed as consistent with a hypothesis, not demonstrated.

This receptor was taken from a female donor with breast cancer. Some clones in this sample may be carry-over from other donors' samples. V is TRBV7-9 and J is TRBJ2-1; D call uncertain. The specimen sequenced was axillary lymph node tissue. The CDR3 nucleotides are TGTGCCAGCAGCTTATTCCTCAATGAGCAGTTCTTC. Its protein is CASSLFLNEQFF.